This T cell receptor (beta chain) comes out of a study of glioma-infiltrating T cells after dendritic cell vaccination. Study overall: Patients had newly diagnosed or recurrent glioblastoma and received dendritic cell vaccines. The vaccine used monocyte-derived dendritic cells pulsed overnight with autologous tumor lysate.

Sequencing used immunoSEQ multiplex PCR; TCRdb keeps in-frame clones, though not all of them. The sample consists of about 87,000 clones, over 85% of them appearing once. V lost 2 bases and J lost 8; bases outside the gene matches: 9. Looked up from germline, CDR1 is MRHNA and CDR2 is SNTAGT. The length of the CDR3 is 16 residues. This chain joins TRBV6-4 and TRBJ1-4; 9 bases line up with TRBD1. The source is a human donor with glioblastoma. The source was blood, collected before dendritic cell vaccination. The CDR3 DNA reads TGTGCCAGCAGTGACAAACCGGGACAGGGTTGCGAAAAACTGTTTTTT. This encodes CASSDKPGQGCEKLFF.